The 15 T cell receptor beta chains in this list originate from one sample, sequenced in a study of regulatory T cells in long-lasting Graves disease. Time point noted: persistent/refractory GD, antithyroid drugs over 5 years with positive TRAb. PBMCs were the source of the RNA used for TCR sequencing. Both iRepertoire HTBI primers and Arm-PCR of CDR3 regions were used to build the TCR beta libraries. TCRdb passed the multiplex PCR reads through MiXCR, listing each CDR3 protein once. Of approximately 400,000 distinct CDR3 sequences listed, less than 25% are singletons. Here the sequenced sample was peripheral blood mononuclear cells (PBMCs), taken when the disease was refractory, from a patient treated with antithyroid drugs. These receptor sequences come from a female donor with Graves disease.

This clonotype was recorded a few times. The genes are TRBV5-4 and TRBJ2-5; possible D gene TRBD1, 6 bases. Germline CDR1 is SGHNT and CDR2 is YYREEE (reference sequence). The V gene lost 0 bases and the J gene lost 3 bases, with 12 bases spanning the gap. The CDR3 loop spans 15 amino acids. CDR3 nucleotide sequence: TGTGCCAGCAGCTTGGACAGGGCTTCTAAAGAGACCCAGTACTTC. Encoded protein: CASSLDRASKETQYF. Filled out from reference TRBV5-4 and TRBJ2-5, the complete variable domain reads ETGVTQSPTHLIKTRGQQVTLRCSSQSGHNTVSWYQQALGQGPQFIFQYYREEENGRGNFPPRFSGLQFPNYSSELNVNALELDDSALYLCASSLDRASKETQYFGPGTRLLVL.

This clonotype was counted many times. The chain uses TRBV2 and TRBJ2-6, with 7 positions matching TRBD1. Germline loops: CDR1 SNHLY, CDR2 FYNNEI. The CDR3 contains 18 residues. V lost 3 bases to trimming and J lost 4 bases; unmatched junction nucleotides: 12. The CDR3 sequence is CASSEGQKLLRGANVLTF. The CDR3 nucleotides are TGTGCCAGCAGTGAGGGACAGAAACTTCTTCGGGGGGCCAACGTCCTGACTTTC.

Points on this clonotype: One junction end does not reproduce the germline sequence, and a read error may be involved. V and J are TRBV7-7 and TRBJ2-2, with TRBD2 matching 8 bases. Germline V CDR1 and CDR2: SSHAT, FNYEAQ (reference sequence). The CDR3 runs to 14 residues. The CDR3 DNA is TGTGCTAGCAGAAGTAGCGGGGACACCGGGGAGCTGTTTTTT. Translated, it gives CASRSSGDTGELFF.

With regard to this clonotype: This likely came from a read error, as a far larger clone is one base away. This chain joins TRBV6-2 or TRBV6-3 and TRBJ1-4, with D perhaps matching TRBD1 (5 bases). Germline CDR1 and CDR2: MNHEY and SVGEGT. The V end was cut by 4 bases, the J end by 11 bases, with 17 bases between. The CDR3 is 14 amino acids. The CDR3 sequence: CASSLIGAEGKLFF. The CDR3 bases are TGTGCCAGCAGTTTGATAGGGGCGGAGGGGAAACTGTTTTTT.

This clonotype has more than one count but fewer than ten. The V call is TRBV12-3 or TRBV12-4, the J call TRBJ2-5; D unresolved. The CDR3 runs to 11 residues. V gave up 4 bases and J gave up 5 bases, with 5 bases separating them. The CDR3 spells CASSSFETQYF. DNA for the CDR3: TGTGCCAGCAGTTCTTTTGAGACCCAGTACTTC.

The sample holds a few counts of this clonotype. The chain has TRBV5-4 and TRBJ1-2; D gene ambiguous. This CDR3 comprises 17 residues. The germline gives CDR1 SGHNT, CDR2 YYREEE (reference sequence). The V end was cut by 2 bases, the J end by 1 base, with 18 bases between. For the CDR3, the DNA is TGTGCCAGCAGCTTTTTTGGTGACACCCCTATTAACTATGGCTACACCTTC. Translation: CASSFFGDTPINYGYTF.

About this clonotype itself: Possible read error: a much larger clone is one base away. The rearrangement links TRBV7-2 to TRBJ2-6; D ambiguous. CDR1 and CDR2 (germline): SGHTA, FQGNSA. There are 14 residues in the CDR3. This CDR3 reads CATSLDPGANVLTF. The CDR3 coding sequence is TGTGCCACCAGCTTAGATCCTGGGGCCAACGTCCTGACTTTC.

The V and J genes are TRBV19 and TRBJ1-1; D gene unclear. Per germline, CDR1 LNHDA and CDR2 SQIVND (reference sequence). Trimming shortened V by 8 bases and J by 0 bases, and 13 bases separated the two germline ends. The CDR3 length is 14 residues. This CDR3 reads CASGRQEMNTEAFF. The CDR3 coding sequence is TGTGCCAGTGGTAGGCAGGAGATGAACACTGAAGCTTTCTTT. The variable domain in full, with the rest retrieved from reference TRBV19 and TRBJ1-1, is DGGITQSPKYLFRKEGQNVTLSCEQNLNHDAMYWYRQDPGQGLRLIYYSQIVNDFQKGDIAEGYSVSREKKESFPLTVTSAQKNPTAFYLCASGRQEMNTEAFFGQGTRLTVV.

V is TRBV6-1 and J is TRBJ1-1; D is possibly TRBD1 (5 bases). V gave up 8 bases and J gave up 4 bases, with 14 bases separating them. There are 13 residues in the CDR3. CDR1 MNHNS and CDR2 SASEGT come from the germline V gene. Here the CDR3 reads CASSPGGITEAFF. CDR3 coding DNA: TGTGCCAGCTCCCCGGGGGGGATCACTGAAGCTTTCTTT.

This rearrangement joins TRBV29-1 to TRBJ1-1; D may be TRBD1 (6 bases). This CDR3 has 14 residues. The V gene lost 5 bases and the J gene lost 3 bases, with 16 bases spanning the gap. Germline values: CDR1 SQVTM, CDR2 ANQGSEA. The CDR3 region is CSVCTGMVDTEAFF. CDR3 coding DNA: TGCAGCGTTTGCACAGGGATGGTAGACACTGAAGCTTTCTTT.

This clonotype occurred a few times. The chain couples TRBV10-3 to TRBJ2-7; TRBD1 is a possible D gene (6 bases). Deletions cut 7 bases from V and 6 bases from J, with 19 bases between. Germline CDR1 reads ENHRY; CDR2 reads SYGVKD. The length of the CDR3 is 14 residues. This CDR3 is CAIKSAGARGEQYF. CDR3 DNA sequence: TGTGCCATCAAGTCTGCAGGGGCACGGGGCGAGCAGTACTTC.

Many counts were recorded for this clonotype. The chain links TRBV11-1 to TRBJ2-5; TRBD2 might be the D (6 bases). There are 12 residues in the CDR3. Deletions cut 5 bases from V and 10 bases from J, with 14 bases between. The germline CDR1 and CDR2 sequences are SGHAT and FQDESV (reference sequence). CDR3 amino acids: CASSQGLRIQYF. CDR3 in DNA: TGTGCCAGCAGCCAGGGACTGCGGATCCAGTACTTC.

The CDR3 region has the DNA TGTGCCAGTAGTATCGGGGGTGCTAGCGGTCGCCAAGAGACCCAGTACTTC. Encoded protein: CASSIGGASGRQETQYF. This chain joins TRBV19 and TRBJ2-5; 7 bases fit TRBD2. The CDR3 spans 17 residues. CDR1 and CDR2 from the germline V gene are LNHDA and SQIVND (reference sequence). V shed 3 bases, J shed 1 base, and the junction held 11 bases outside the gene matches.

In this sample, this clonotype turned up many times. The rearrangement joins TRBV30 to TRBJ1-2; D not resolved. In germline, CDR1 is GTSNPN, CDR2 SVGIG (reference sequence). The CDR3 extends over 12 amino acids. Trimming shortened V by 0 bases and J by 3 bases, and 5 bases separated the two germline ends. CDR3 residues: CAWSVGHYGYTF. CDR3 coding DNA: TGTGCCTGGAGTGTCGGACACTATGGCTACACCTTC.

This clonotype was detected a few times. The V gene is TRBV7-9, the J gene TRBJ2-7; D is uncertain. This CDR3 comprises 12 residues. The V and J ends lost 5 bases and 7 bases respectively, with 12 bases between them. Germline V gives CDR1 SEHNR, CDR2 FQNEAQ (reference sequence). CDR3 coding DNA: TGTGCCAGCAGCATAGGACCCCTGGAGCAGTACTTC. This translates into CASSIGPLEQYF.